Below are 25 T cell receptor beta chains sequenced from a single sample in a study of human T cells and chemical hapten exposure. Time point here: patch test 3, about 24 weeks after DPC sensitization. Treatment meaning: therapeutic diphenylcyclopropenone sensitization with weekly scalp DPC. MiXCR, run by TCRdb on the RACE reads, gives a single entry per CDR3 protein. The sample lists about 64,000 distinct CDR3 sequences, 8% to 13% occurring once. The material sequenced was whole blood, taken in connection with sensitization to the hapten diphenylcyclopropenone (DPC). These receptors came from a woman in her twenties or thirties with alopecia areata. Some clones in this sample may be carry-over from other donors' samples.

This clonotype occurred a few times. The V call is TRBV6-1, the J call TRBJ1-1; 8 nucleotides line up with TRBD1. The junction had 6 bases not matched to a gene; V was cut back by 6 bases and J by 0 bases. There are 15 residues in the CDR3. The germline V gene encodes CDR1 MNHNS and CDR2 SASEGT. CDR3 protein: CASRAGTGLNTEAFF. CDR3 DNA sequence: TGTGCCAGCAGGGCAGGGACAGGATTGAACACTGAAGCTTTCTTT.

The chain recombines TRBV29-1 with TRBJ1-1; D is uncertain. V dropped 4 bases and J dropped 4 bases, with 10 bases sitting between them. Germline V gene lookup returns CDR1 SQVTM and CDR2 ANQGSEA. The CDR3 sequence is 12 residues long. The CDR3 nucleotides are TGCAGCGTTGTGGGGTTAGGCACTGAAGCTTTCTTT. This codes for CSVVGLGTEAFF.

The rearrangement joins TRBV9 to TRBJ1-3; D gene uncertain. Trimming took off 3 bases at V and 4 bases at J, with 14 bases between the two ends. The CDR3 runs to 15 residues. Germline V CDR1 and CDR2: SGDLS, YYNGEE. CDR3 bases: TGTGCCAGCAGCGCGGGATTCTCCGCCGGAAACACCATATATTTT. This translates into CASSAGFSAGNTIYF. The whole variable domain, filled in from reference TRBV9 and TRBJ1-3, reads DSGVTQTPKHLITATGQRVTLRCSPRSGDLSVYWYQQSLDQGLQFLIQYYNGEERAKGNILERFSAQQFPDLHSELNLSSLELGDSALYFCASSAGFSAGNTIYFGEGSWLTVV.

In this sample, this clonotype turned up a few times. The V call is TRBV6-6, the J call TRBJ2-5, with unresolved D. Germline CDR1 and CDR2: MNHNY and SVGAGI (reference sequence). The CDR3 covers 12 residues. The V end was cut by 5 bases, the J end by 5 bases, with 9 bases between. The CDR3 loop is CASSGVSETQYF. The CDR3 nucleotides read TGTGCCAGCAGTGGGGTCTCGGAGACCCAGTACTTC.

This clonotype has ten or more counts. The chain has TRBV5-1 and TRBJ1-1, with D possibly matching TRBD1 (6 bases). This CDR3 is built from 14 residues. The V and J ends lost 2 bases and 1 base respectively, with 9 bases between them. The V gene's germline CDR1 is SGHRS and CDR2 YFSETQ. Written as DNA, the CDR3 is TGCGCCAGCAGCTTTGAACAGGGGAACACTGAAGCTTTCTTT. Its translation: CASSFEQGNTEAFF.

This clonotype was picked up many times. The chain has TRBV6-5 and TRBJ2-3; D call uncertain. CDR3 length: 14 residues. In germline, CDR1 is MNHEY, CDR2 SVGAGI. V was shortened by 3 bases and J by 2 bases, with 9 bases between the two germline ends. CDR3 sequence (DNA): TGTGCCAGCAGTTATTCAGGAAACACAGATACGCAGTATTTT. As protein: CASSYSGNTDTQYF.

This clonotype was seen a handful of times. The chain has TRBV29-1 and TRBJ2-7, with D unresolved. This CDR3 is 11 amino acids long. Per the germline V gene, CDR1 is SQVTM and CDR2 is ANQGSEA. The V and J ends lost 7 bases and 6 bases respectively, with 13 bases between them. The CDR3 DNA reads TGCAGCGCCGGTGGGGTAGGCGAGCAGTACTTC. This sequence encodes CSAGGVGEQYF.

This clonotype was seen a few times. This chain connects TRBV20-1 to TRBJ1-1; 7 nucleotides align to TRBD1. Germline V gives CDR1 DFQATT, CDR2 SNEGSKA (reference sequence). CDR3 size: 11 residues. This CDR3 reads CRANRGTEAFF. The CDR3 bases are TGCAGGGCCAACAGGGGCACTGAAGCTTTCTTT.

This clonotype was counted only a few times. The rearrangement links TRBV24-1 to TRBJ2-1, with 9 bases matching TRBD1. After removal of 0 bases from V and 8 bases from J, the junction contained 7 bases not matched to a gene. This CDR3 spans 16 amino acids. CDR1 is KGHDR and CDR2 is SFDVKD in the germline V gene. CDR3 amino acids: CATSDLADRGVDEQFF. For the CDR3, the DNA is TGTGCCACCAGTGATTTGGCGGACAGGGGCGTCGATGAGCAGTTCTTC.

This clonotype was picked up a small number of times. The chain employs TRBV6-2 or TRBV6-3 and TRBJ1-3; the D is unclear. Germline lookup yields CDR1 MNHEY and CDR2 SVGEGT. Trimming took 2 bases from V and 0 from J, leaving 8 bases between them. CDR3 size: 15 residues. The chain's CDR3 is CASSYPGSSGNTIYF. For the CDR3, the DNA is TGTGCCAGCAGTTACCCCGGCAGCTCTGGAAACACCATATATTTT.

The chain's CDR3 is CASRGSGRNSYNEQFF. CDR3 DNA: TGTGCCAGCAGGGGATCGGGACGAAACTCCTACAATGAGCAGTTCTTC. The chain recombines TRBV6-5 with TRBJ2-1; D tentatively reads TRBD1 or TRBD2 (5 bases each). The CDR3 is made up of 16 amino acids. In germline, CDR1 is MNHEY, CDR2 SVGAGI. Trimming shortened V by 6 bases and J by 0 bases, and 15 bases separated the two germline ends.

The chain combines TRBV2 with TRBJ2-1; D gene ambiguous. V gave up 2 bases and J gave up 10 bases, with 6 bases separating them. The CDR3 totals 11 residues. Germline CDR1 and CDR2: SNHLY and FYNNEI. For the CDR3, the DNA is TGTGCCAGCAGTGAACGAGGAGAGCAGTTCTTC. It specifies CASSERGEQFF.

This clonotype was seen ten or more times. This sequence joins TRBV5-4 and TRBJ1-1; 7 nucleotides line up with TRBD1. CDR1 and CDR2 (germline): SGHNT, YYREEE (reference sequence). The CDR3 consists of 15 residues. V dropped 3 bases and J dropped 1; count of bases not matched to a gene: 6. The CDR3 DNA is TGTGCCAGCAGCTCAAAGGACAGGCCGAACACTGAAGCTTTCTTT. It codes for CASSSKDRPNTEAFF.

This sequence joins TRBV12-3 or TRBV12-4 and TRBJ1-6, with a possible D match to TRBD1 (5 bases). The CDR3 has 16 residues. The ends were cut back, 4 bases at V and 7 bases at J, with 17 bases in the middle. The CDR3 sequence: CASSSSVRGVNSPLHF. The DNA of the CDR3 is TGTGCCAGCAGTTCATCGGTACGGGGGGTAAATTCACCCCTCCACTTT.

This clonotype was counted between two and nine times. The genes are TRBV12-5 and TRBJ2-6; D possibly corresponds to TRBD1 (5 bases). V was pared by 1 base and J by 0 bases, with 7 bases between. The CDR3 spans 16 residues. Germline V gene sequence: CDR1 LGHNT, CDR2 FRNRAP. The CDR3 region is CASGLDRISGANVLTF. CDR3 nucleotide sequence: TGTGCTAGTGGTTTGGACAGGATCTCTGGGGCCAACGTCCTGACTTTC.

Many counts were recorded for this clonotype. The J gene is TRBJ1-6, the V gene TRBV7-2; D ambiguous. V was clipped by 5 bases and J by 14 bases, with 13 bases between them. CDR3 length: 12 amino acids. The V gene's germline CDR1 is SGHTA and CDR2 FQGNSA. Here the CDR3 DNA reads TGTGCCAGCAGCCCACGCATGGCCTCCCTCCACTTT. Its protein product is CASSPRMASLHF.

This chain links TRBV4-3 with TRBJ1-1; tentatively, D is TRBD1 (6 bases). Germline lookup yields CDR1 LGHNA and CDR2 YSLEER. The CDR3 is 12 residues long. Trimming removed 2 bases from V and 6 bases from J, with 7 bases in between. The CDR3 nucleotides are TGCGCCAGCAGCCAAAGGGGGTCTGAAGCTTTCTTT. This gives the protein CASSQRGSEAFF.

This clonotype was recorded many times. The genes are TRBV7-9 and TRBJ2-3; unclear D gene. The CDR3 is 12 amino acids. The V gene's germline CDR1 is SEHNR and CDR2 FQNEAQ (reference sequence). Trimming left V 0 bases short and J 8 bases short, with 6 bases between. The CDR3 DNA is TGTGCCAGCAGCTTAGCGGTCCGTACGCAGTATTTT. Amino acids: CASSLAVRTQYF.

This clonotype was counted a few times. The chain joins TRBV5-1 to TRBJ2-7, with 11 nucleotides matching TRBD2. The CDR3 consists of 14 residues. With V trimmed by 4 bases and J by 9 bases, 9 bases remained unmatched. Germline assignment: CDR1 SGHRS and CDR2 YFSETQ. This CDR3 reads CASSNGTSGAGQYF. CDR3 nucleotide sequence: TGCGCCAGCAGCAATGGGACTAGCGGCGCAGGGCAGTACTTC. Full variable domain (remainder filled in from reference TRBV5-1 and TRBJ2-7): KAGVTQTPRYLIKTRGQQVTLSCSPISGHRSVSWYQQTPGQGLQFLFEYFSETQRNKGNFPGRFSGRQFSNSRSEMNVSTLELGDSALYLCASSNGTSGAGQYFGPGTRLTVT.

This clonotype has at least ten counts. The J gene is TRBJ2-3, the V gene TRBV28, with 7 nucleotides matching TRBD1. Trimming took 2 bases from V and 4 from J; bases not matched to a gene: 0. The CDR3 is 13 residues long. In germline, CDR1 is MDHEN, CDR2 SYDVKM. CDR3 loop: CASSLQGADTQYF. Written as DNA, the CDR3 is TGTGCCAGCAGTTTACAGGGGGCAGATACGCAGTATTTT.

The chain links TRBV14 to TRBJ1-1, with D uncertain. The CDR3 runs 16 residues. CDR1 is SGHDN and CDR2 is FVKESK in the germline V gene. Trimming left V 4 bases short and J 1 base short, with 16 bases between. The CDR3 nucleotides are TGTGCCAGCAGCCTACGGGGTGGGGTTCGGAACACTGAAGCTTTCTTT. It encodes CASSLRGGVRNTEAFF.

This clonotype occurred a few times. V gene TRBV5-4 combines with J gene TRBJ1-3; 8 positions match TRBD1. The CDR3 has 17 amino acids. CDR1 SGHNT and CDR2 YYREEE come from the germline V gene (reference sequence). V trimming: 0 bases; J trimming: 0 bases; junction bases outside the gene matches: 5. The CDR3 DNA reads TGTGCCAGCAGCTTGGGCGGGACAGGACTCTCTGGAAACACCATATATTTT. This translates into CASSLGGTGLSGNTIYF.

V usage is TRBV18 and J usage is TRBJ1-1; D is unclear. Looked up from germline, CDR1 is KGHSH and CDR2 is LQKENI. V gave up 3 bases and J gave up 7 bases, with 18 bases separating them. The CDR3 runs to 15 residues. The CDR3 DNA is TGTGCCAGCTCACCTAGACCCCAGACGGTCTTTGAAGCTTTCTTT. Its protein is CASSPRPQTVFEAFF.

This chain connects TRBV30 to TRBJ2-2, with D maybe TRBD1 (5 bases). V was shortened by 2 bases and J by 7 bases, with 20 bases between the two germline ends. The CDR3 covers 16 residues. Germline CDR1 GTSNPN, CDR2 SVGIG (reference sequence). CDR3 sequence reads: CAWSRNRPGDGGELFF. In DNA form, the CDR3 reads TGTGCCTGGAGTCGTAACAGGCCCGGTGATGGCGGGGAGCTGTTTTTT. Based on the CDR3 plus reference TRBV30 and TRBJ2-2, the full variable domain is SQTIHQWPATLVQPVGSPLSLECTVEGTSNPNLYWYRQAAGRGLQLLFYSVGIGQISSEVPQNLSASRPQDRQFILSSKKLLLSDSGFYLCAWSRNRPGDGGELFFGEGSRLTVL.

CDR3 region: CASSAGQPSGANVLTF. CDR3 in DNA: TGTGCCAGTAGTGCGGGACAACCCTCTGGGGCCAACGTCCTGACTTTC. The chain joins TRBV19 to TRBJ2-6; either TRBD1 or TRBD2 may supply D (6 bases each). Germline CDR1 LNHDA, CDR2 SQIVND (reference sequence). The CDR3 is 16 residues long. V was pared by 5 bases and J by 0 bases, with 11 bases between. The variable domain in full, with the rest retrieved from reference TRBV19 and TRBJ2-6, is DGGITQSPKYLFRKEGQNVTLSCEQNLNHDAMYWYRQDPGQGLRLIYYSQIVNDFQKGDIAEGYSVSREKKESFPLTVTSAQKNPTAFYLCASSAGQPSGANVLTFGAGSRLTVL.